This T cell receptor beta chain was retrieved from a study of vaccination effects on CD4 cells after COVID-19. Across the whole study: After the second dose, samples were taken at median day 72.

Trimming pared 4 bases from V and 0 bases from J, leaving 10 bases between. Per the germline V gene, CDR1 is SGHAT and CDR2 is FQNNGV. This CDR3 comprises 15 residues. With respect to this clone: Antigen specificity is unknown.

Libraries were prepared by immunoSEQ multiplex PCR; TCRdb keeps only in-frame clonotypes and omits some of them. The table records around 32,000 clones, 55% to 70% of them present only once. ViraFEST assay sequencing came after antigen-specific CD4+ T cells were expanded with viral peptide pools. Having been cultured for around ten days, the cells underwent CD4+ T cell isolation. Participants were vaccinated with two doses of either the BNT162b2 or mRNA-1273 vaccine. The study found no prior SARS-CoV-2 infection in the vaccine recipients, who tested negative for nucleocapsid antibodies. With approximately 11 ug/ml peptides and 7.5 to 10 IU/ml IL-2, a few million PBMC per well were cultured. Half-medium changes using IL-2 medium occurred on days 3 and 7.

The gene calls are TRBV11-2 and TRBJ2-4; D uncertain. The sequencing here drew on CD4+ T cells from PBMCs cultured with SARS-CoV-2 spike peptides, taken after COVID-19 vaccination. This sequence was found in a human donor who received a COVID-19 vaccine. The CDR3 region is CASSSTSVAKNIQYF. The CDR3 DNA follows: TGTGCCAGCAGCTCTACGTCGGTAGCCAAAAACATTCAGTACTTC.